Listed below are T cell receptor beta chains from one sample, sequenced in a study of blood T cells in healthy people across ages. Via MiXCR, TCRdb re-called the 5' RACE reads, giving one row per CDR3 protein. The data contain more than 500,000 distinct CDR3 sequences, 25% to 30% of them seen just once; the ten biggest clones take up roughly 18%. The source material was blood. These receptors all stem from a woman aged 70-85 years in good health. CDR3s include the opening cysteine and the closing phenylalanine or tryptophan. The D gene is left open where the match is weak. Expanded clones get a size class; other rows say once, few or many, or leave the size out.

D: TRBD2
J: TRBJ2-5
V: TRBV19
size: NA
CDR3: CASSIDPRGGRETQYF
DNA: TGTGCCAGTAGTATAGATCCGCGGGGGGGCCGCGAGACCCAGTACTTC

D: TRBD1
J: TRBJ1-2
V: TRBV9
size: few
CDR3: CASSRQGLNCGYTF
DNA: TGTGCCAGCAGCCGACAGGGACTCAACTGTGGCTACACCTTC

D: TRBD1
J: TRBJ2-1
V: TRBV6-2/TRBV6-3
size: NA
CDR3: CASSYGTGGRDEQFF
DNA: TGTGCCAGCAGTTACGGGACAGGGGGCAGGGATGAGCAGTTCTTC

D: NA
J: TRBJ2-5
V: TRBV12-3/TRBV12-4
size: few
CDR3: CASSFGQGGQETQYF
DNA: TGTGCCAGCAGTTTTGGGCAGGGGGGACAAGAGACCCAGTACTTC

D: TRBD1
J: TRBJ2-7
V: TRBV6-2/TRBV6-3
size: NA
CDR3: CASSFVRDRDEQYF
DNA: TGTGCCAGCAGTTTTGTTCGGGACAGGGACGAGCAGTACTTC

D: TRBD1
J: TRBJ2-7
V: TRBV20-1
size: NA
CDR3: CSASRDRGYEQYF
DNA: TGCAGTGCTAGCCGGGACAGGGGCTACGAGCAGTACTTC

D: NA
J: TRBJ1-1
V: TRBV5-1
size: NA
CDR3: CASSRTGEGRNTEAFF
DNA: TGCGCCAGCAGCCGAACTGGAGAGGGGAGGAACACTGAAGCTTTCTTT

D: TRBD2
J: TRBJ2-3
V: TRBV6-6
size: few
CDR3: CASRGGADTQYF
DNA: TGTGCCAGTCGGGGGGGCGCAGATACGCAGTATTTT

D: TRBD2
J: TRBJ2-5
V: TRBV7-8
size: many
CDR3: CASSRSLAGWGTQYF
DNA: TGTGCCAGCAGCAGGTCACTAGCGGGTTGGGGGACCCAGTACTTC

D: TRBD2
J: TRBJ2-7
V: TRBV7-2
size: NA
CDR3: CASSLVAGGRNSYEQYF
DNA: TGTGCCAGCAGCTTAGTGGCGGGGGGCCGAAACTCCTACGAGCAGTACTTC

D: NA
J: TRBJ2-2
V: TRBV25-1
size: few
CDR3: CASSKTLGSNTGELFF
DNA: TGTGCCAGCAGTAAGACCCTGGGATCGAACACCGGGGAGTTGTTTTTT

D: NA
J: TRBJ1-2
V: TRBV20-1
size: few
CDR3: CSARVDGGYTF
DNA: TGCAGTGCTAGAGTGGACGGTGGCTACACCTTC

D: NA
J: TRBJ1-2
V: TRBV5-4
size: NA
CDR3: CASSSPGEGDANGYTF
DNA: TGTGCCAGCAGCTCGCCCGGGGAGGGGGATGCCAATGGCTACACCTTC

D: TRBD1
J: TRBJ2-1
V: TRBV20-1
size: few
CDR3: CSATRQGVYNEQFF
DNA: TGCAGTGCTACCCGACAGGGAGTCTACAATGAGCAGTTCTTC

D: TRBD1
J: TRBJ2-2
V: TRBV7-2
size: few
CDR3: CASSTQGAMNTGELFF
DNA: TGTGCCAGCAGCACCCAGGGGGCTATGAACACCGGGGAGCTGTTTTTT

D: TRBD2
J: TRBJ2-3
V: TRBV24-1
size: NA
CDR3: CATSDRSSGGSTDTQYF
DNA: TGTGCCACCAGTGACCGAAGTAGCGGGGGATCAACAGATACGCAGTATTTT

D: TRBD1
J: TRBJ2-5
V: TRBV5-6
size: NA
CDR3: CASSPTGTETQYF
DNA: TGTGCCAGCAGCCCGACAGGGACGGAGACCCAGTACTTC

D: NA
J: TRBJ2-3
V: TRBV20-1
size: few
CDR3: CSARVSGGLTDTQYF
DNA: TGCAGTGCTAGAGTCTCGGGCGGCCTCACAGATACGCAGTATTTT

D: TRBD2
J: TRBJ2-1
V: TRBV24-1
size: NA
CDR3: CATSLTSGDYNEQFF
DNA: TGTGCCACCAGCCTAACTAGCGGGGACTACAATGAGCAGTTCTTC

D: NA
J: TRBJ2-5
V: TRBV15
size: NA
CDR3: CATSRARQETQYF
DNA: TGTGCCACCAGCAGGGCCAGACAAGAGACCCAGTACTTC

D: NA
J: TRBJ1-1
V: TRBV18
size: few
CDR3: CASSSGGRRGLNTEAFF
DNA: TGTGCCAGCTCATCGGGGGGGAGACGGGGTCTGAACACTGAAGCTTTCTTT

D: NA
J: TRBJ2-7
V: TRBV11-2
size: NA
CDR3: CASSLGPGEPYEQYF
DNA: TGTGCCAGCAGCTTAGGGCCCGGGGAACCATACGAGCAGTACTTC

D: NA
J: TRBJ2-2
V: TRBV29-1
size: many
CDR3: CSVTENTGELFF
DNA: TGCAGCGTGACAGAAAACACCGGGGAGCTGTTTTTT

D: NA
J: TRBJ2-4
V: TRBV9
size: many
CDR3: CASSPSDKDIQYF
DNA: TGTGCCAGCAGCCCCTCGGACAAGGACATTCAGTACTTC

D: NA
J: TRBJ1-1
V: TRBV5-1
size: many
CDR3: CASSLQGNTEAFF
DNA: TGTGCCAGCAGCCTACAGGGGAACACTGAAGCTTTCTTT

D: TRBD2
J: TRBJ2-1
V: TRBV10-3
size: few
CDR3: CATFPGGASYNEQFF
DNA: TGTGCCACCTTCCCCGGGGGGGCCTCCTACAATGAGCAGTTCTTC

D: NA
J: TRBJ2-1
V: TRBV28
size: NA
CDR3: CASSRTFSSSYNEQFF
DNA: TGTGCCAGCAGTCGGACATTCTCGAGCTCCTACAATGAGCAGTTCTTC

D: NA
J: TRBJ2-5
V: TRBV12-3/TRBV12-4
size: few
CDR3: CASPSSETQYF
DNA: TGTGCCAGCCCGTCTTCCGAGACCCAGTACTTC

D: NA
J: TRBJ2-3
V: TRBV11-1
size: NA
CDR3: CASSLGVAVSTDTQYF
DNA: TGCGCCAGCAGCTTAGGGGTAGCGGTGAGCACAGATACGCAGTATTTT

D: NA
J: TRBJ2-5
V: TRBV20-1
size: NA
CDR3: CSASQGDGGETQYF
DNA: TGCAGTGCTTCGCAGGGGGACGGGGGAGAGACCCAGTACTTC

D: NA
J: TRBJ2-2
V: TRBV27
size: once
CDR3: CASRPRGGMIAGELFF
DNA: TGTGCCAGCCGGCCCAGAGGAGGGATGATTGCCGGGGAGCTGTTTTTT

D: TRBD1
J: TRBJ1-1
V: TRBV28
size: few
CDR3: CASSILLGQRTNTEAFF
DNA: TGTGCCAGCAGTATCCTGCTGGGACAGCGCACAAACACTGAAGCTTTCTTT

D: NA
J: TRBJ2-5
V: TRBV7-9
size: NA
CDR3: CASSPLGGAGETQYF
DNA: TGTGCCAGCAGCCCCCTGGGGGGCGCGGGGGAGACCCAGTACTTC

D: TRBD2
J: TRBJ2-7
V: TRBV20-1
size: NA
CDR3: CSAPVAASGGIFYEQYF
DNA: TGCAGTGCTCCAGTGGCGGCTAGCGGGGGAATCTTCTACGAGCAGTACTTC

D: TRBD1
J: TRBJ2-1
V: TRBV11-2
size: few
CDR3: CASSQRDSSYNEQFF
DNA: TGTGCCAGCAGTCAACGGGACAGCAGCTACAATGAGCAGTTCTTC

D: TRBD2
J: TRBJ2-5
V: TRBV11-2
size: few
CDR3: CASSRSGGAYNEQSF
DNA: TGTGCCAGCAGTAGGAGCGGGGGGGCCTACAATGAGCAGTCCTTC

D: NA
J: TRBJ2-7
V: TRBV3-1
size: NA
CDR3: CASSQAGPEQYF
DNA: TGTGCCAGCAGCCAAGCAGGGCCAGAGCAGTACTTC

D: NA
J: TRBJ1-1
V: TRBV20-1
size: few
CDR3: CSADRTNAEAFF
DNA: TGCAGTGCTGACAGGACGAACGCTGAAGCTTTCTTT

D: NA
J: TRBJ2-7
V: TRBV11-1
size: few
CDR3: CASSLSDVSAAYEQYF
DNA: TGTGCCAGCAGCCTCTCTGACGTTAGCGCGGCCTACGAGCAGTACTTC

D: NA
J: TRBJ1-5
V: TRBV10-3
size: NA
CDR3: CATALSGENSNQPQHF
DNA: TGTGCCACCGCATTGTCAGGGGAGAATAGCAATCAGCCCCAGCATTTT

D: TRBD2
J: TRBJ2-2
V: TRBV20-1
size: few
CDR3: CSARDHTSGENTGELFF
DNA: TGCAGTGCTAGAGATCATACTAGCGGGGAAAACACCGGGGAGCTGTTTTTT

D: NA
J: TRBJ2-7
V: TRBV5-1
size: NA
CDR3: CASSFFTGSYEQYF
DNA: TGCGCCAGCAGCTTTTTTACTGGCTCCTACGAGCAGTACTTC

D: NA
J: TRBJ2-2
V: TRBV5-1
size: NA
CDR3: CASTGQLANTGELFF
DNA: TGCGCCAGCACAGGACAGTTGGCGAACACCGGGGAGCTGTTTTTT

D: NA
J: TRBJ2-5
V: TRBV7-2
size: NA
CDR3: CASSLSSVTHF
DNA: TGTGCCAGCAGCTTAAGTAGTGTCACCCACTTC

D: NA
J: TRBJ2-5
V: TRBV10-3
size: once
CDR3: CATWETETQYF
DNA: TGTGCCACCTGGGAGACAGAGACCCAGTACTTC

D: TRBD2
J: TRBJ2-7
V: TRBV20-1
size: NA
CDR3: CSASRSTSGGASEQYF
DNA: TGCAGTGCTAGCCGCTCCACTAGCGGGGGGGCCAGCGAGCAGTACTTC

D: NA
J: TRBJ2-1
V: TRBV7-8
size: few
CDR3: CASSPNHNEQFF
DNA: TGTGCCAGCAGCCCTAACCACAATGAGCAGTTCTTC

D: TRBD1
J: TRBJ1-1
V: TRBV6-2/TRBV6-3
size: NA
CDR3: CASSYHHRGQGAQAFF
DNA: TGTGCCAGCAGTTACCACCACCGTGGACAGGGGGCGCAGGCTTTCTTT

D: TRBD2
J: TRBJ2-7
V: TRBV20-1
size: few
CDR3: CSARDYLAGIYEQYF
DNA: TGCAGTGCTAGAGATTACCTAGCGGGGATCTACGAGCAGTACTTC

D: NA
J: TRBJ2-3
V: TRBV25-1
size: many
CDR3: CASTRSDTTDTQYF
DNA: TGTGCCAGCACGCGAAGCGACACCACAGATACGCAGTATTTT

D: TRBD1
J: TRBJ1-5
V: TRBV9
size: few
CDR3: CASSAGQGRGQPQHF
DNA: TGTGCCAGCAGCGCCGGACAGGGCCGGGGTCAGCCCCAGCATTTT

D: NA
J: TRBJ1-3
V: TRBV7-2
size: NA
CDR3: CASSLDRSGNTIYF
DNA: TGTGCCAGCAGCTTAGATCGCTCTGGAAACACCATATATTTT

D: TRBD2
J: TRBJ2-1
V: TRBV5-1
size: NA
CDR3: CASSQGLAGGYNVQFF
DNA: TGCGCCAGCAGCCAAGGACTAGCGGGGGGCTACAATGTGCAGTTCTTC

D: NA
J: TRBJ1-1
V: TRBV12-3/TRBV12-4
size: few
CDR3: CASSTSYRQGRNSEAFF
DNA: TGTGCCAGCAGTACCAGTTATCGTCAGGGACGGAATTCTGAAGCTTTCTTT

D: NA
J: TRBJ1-2
V: TRBV11-1
size: NA
CDR3: CASGTGYGYTF
DNA: TGTGCCAGCGGCACAGGTTATGGCTACACCTTC

D: NA
J: TRBJ2-1
V: TRBV10-3
size: NA
CDR3: CAIRPGLAGDEQFF
DNA: TGTGCCATCAGACCGGGACTCGCAGGGGATGAGCAGTTCTTC

D: TRBD2
J: TRBJ2-3
V: TRBV20-1
size: NA
CDR3: CSARGSGGRDTQYF
DNA: TGCAGTGCTAGAGGTAGCGGGGGGCGAGATACGCAGTATTTT